The clone carrying this TCR beta chain has more than one count but fewer than ten. Its matching antigen is unknown. TCRdb reprocessed the RACE reads via MiXCR and lists one record per CDR3 protein. The repertoire holds tens of thousands of distinct CDR3 sequences, with roughly 10% as singletons. The time point was: patch test 2, 6 weeks after DPC sensitization. Noted treatment: therapeutic diphenylcyclopropenone sensitization with weekly scalp DPC. This sample was taken from a study of human T cells and chemical hapten exposure. Overall study: TCR yield per sample varied, mainly due to pooled library volumes.

From germline, CDR1 is SQVTM and CDR2 ANQGSEA. V shed 6 bases and J 0 bases; nucleotides not matched to a gene: 4. CDR3 length: 13 amino acids. Findings and limits, study-wide: It should be noted that donors had alopecia, so their immune response may differ from healthy people's.

This sequence originates from a man aged 25-45 years with alopecia areata. Some clones in this sample may be carry-over from other donors' samples. The chain combines TRBV29-1 with TRBJ1-1; TRBD1 aligns across 7 bases. The sample consisted of whole blood, taken in connection with sensitization to the hapten diphenylcyclopropenone (DPC). CDR3 residues: CSVTGQLNTEAFF. Written as DNA, the CDR3 is TGCAGCGTAACGGGACAGTTGAACACTGAAGCTTTCTTT.